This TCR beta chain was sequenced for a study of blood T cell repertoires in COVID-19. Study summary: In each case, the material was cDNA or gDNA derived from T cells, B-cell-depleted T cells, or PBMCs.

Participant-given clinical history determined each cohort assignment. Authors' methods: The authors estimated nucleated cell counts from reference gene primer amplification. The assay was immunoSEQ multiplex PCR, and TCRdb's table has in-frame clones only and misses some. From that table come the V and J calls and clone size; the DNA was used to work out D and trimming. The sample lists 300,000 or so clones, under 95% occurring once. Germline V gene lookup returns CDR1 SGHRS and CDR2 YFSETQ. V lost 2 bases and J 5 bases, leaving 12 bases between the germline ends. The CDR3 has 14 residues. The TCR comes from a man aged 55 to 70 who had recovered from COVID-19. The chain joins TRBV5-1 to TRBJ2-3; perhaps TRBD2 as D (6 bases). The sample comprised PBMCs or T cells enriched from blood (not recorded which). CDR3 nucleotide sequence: TGCGCCAGCAGCTTCTCGGGGGAAAGAGATACGCAGTATTTT. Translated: CASSFSGERDTQYF.